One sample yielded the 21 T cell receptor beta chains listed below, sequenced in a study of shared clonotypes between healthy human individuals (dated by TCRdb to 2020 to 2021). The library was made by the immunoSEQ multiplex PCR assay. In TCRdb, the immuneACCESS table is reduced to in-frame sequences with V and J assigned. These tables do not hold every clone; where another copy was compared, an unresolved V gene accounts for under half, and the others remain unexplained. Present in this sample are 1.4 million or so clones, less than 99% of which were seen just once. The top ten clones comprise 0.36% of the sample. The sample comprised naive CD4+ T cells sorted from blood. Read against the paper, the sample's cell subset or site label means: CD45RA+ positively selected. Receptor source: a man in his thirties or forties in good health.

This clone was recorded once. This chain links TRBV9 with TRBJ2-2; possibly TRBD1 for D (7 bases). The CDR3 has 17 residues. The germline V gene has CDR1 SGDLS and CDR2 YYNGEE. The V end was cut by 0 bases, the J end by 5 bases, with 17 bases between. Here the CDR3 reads CASSVATGDLGTGELFF. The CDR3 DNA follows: TGTGCCAGCAGCGTAGCTACAGGGGACTTAGGGACCGGGGAGCTGTTTTTT.

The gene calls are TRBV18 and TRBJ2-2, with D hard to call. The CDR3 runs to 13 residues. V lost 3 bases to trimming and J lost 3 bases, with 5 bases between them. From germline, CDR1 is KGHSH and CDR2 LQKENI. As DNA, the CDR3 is TGTGCCAGCTCACCGAGTTACACCGGGGAGCTGTTTTTT. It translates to CASSPSYTGELFF.

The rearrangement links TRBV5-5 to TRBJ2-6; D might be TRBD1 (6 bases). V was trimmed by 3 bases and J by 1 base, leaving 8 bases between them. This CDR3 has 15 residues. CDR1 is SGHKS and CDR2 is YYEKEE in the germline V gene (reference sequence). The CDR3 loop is CASSWTASGANVLTF. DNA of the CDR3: TGTGCCAGCAGCTGGACAGCTTCTGGGGCCAACGTCCTGACTTTC.

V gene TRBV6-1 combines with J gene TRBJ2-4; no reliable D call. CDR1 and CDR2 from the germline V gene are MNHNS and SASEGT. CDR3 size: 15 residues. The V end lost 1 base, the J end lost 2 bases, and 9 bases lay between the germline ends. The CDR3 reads CASSEVAETKNIQYF. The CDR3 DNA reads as TGTGCCAGCAGTGAAGTAGCAGAGACCAAAAACATTCAGTACTTC.

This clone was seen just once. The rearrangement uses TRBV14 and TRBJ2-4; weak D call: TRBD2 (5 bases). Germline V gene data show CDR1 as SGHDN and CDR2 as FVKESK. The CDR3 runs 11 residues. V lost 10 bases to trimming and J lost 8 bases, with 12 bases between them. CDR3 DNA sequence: TGTGCCACCTCAAGCGGTTACATTCAGTACTTC. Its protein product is CATSSGYIQYF.

CDR3 amino acids: CASSLRGEIYGYTF. The CDR3 bases are TGTGCCAGCAGCTTAAGGGGGGAAATCTATGGCTACACCTTC. The gene calls are TRBV7-2 and TRBJ1-2, with D perhaps TRBD1 (6 bases). Germline CDR1 and CDR2: SGHTA and FQGNSA. The CDR3 covers 14 residues. V dropped 2 bases and J dropped 4 bases, with 11 bases sitting between them.

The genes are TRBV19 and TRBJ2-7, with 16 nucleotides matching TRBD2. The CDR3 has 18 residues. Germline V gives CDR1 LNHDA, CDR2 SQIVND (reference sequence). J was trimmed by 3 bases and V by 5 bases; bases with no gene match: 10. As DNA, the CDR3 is TGTGCCAGTAGTGTGAAGGGACTAGCGGGAGGGCTGGGCTACGAGCAGTACTTC. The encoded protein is CASSVKGLAGGLGYEQYF.

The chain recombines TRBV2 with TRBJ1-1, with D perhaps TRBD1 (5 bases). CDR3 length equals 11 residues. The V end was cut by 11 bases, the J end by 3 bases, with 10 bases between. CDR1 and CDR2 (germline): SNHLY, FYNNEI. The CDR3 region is CAGGRDTEAFF. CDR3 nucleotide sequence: TGTGCCGGGGGTCGGGACACTGAAGCTTTCTTT.

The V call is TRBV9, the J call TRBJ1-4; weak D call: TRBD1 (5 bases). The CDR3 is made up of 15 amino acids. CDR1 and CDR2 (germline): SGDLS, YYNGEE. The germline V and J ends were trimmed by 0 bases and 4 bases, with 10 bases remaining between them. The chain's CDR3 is CASSVAWGGNEKLFF. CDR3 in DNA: TGTGCCAGCAGCGTAGCTTGGGGGGGTAATGAAAAACTGTTTTTT.

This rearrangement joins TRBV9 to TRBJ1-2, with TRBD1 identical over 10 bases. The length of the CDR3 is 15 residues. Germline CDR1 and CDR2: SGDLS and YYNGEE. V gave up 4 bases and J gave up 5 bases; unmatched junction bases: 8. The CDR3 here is CASSRQGALQYGYTF. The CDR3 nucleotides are TGTGCCAGCAGCAGACAGGGGGCGCTCCAGTATGGCTACACCTTC.

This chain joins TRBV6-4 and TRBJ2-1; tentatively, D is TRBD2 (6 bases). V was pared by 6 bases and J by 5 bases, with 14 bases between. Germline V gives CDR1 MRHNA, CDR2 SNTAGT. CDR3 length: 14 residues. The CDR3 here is CASSAGTHHNEQFF. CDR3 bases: TGTGCCAGCAGCGCCGGGACTCACCACAATGAGCAGTTCTTC.

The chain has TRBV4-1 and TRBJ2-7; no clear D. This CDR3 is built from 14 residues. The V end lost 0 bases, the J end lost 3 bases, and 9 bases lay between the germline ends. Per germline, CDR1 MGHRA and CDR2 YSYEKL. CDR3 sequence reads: CASSQEGQFYEQYF. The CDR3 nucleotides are TGCGCCAGCAGCCAAGAAGGGCAGTTCTACGAGCAGTACTTC.

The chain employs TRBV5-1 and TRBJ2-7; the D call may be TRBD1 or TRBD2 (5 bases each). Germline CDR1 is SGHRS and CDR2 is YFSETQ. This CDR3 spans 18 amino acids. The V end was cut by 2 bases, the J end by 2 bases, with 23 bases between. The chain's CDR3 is CASSFRPPGGTAAYEQYF. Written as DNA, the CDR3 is TGCGCCAGCAGCTTCCGCCCGCCTGGGGGAACTGCCGCCTACGAGCAGTACTTC. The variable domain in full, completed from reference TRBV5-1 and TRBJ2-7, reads KAGVTQTPRYLIKTRGQQVTLSCSPISGHRSVSWYQQTPGQGLQFLFEYFSETQRNKGNFPGRFSGRQFSNSRSEMNVSTLELGDSALYLCASSFRPPGGTAAYEQYFGPGTRLTVT.

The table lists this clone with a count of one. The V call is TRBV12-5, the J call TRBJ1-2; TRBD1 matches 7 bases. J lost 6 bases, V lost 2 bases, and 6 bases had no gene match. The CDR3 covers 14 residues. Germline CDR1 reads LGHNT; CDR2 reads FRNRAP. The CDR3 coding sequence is TGTGCTAGTGGTTTGCCGGACAGGAGGGATGGCTACACCTTC. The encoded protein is CASGLPDRRDGYTF.

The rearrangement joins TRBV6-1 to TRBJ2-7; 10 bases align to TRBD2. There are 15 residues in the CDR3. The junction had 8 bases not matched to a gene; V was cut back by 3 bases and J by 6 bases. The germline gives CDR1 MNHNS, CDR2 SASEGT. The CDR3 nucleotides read TGTGCCAGCAGTGAGGTAGCGGGAGGCCCCGTCGAGCAGTACTTC. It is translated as CASSEVAGGPVEQYF.

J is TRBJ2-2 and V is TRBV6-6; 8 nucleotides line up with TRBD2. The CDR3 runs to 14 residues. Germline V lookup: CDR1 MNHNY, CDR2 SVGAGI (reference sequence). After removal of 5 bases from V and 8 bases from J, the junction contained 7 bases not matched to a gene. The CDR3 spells CASSPGRDGGELFF. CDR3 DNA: TGTGCCAGCAGTCCCGGGAGGGACGGTGGGGAGCTGTTTTTT.

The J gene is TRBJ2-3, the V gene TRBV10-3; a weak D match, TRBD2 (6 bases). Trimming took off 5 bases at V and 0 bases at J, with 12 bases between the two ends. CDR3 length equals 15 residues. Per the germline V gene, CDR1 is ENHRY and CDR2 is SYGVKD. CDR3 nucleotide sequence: TGTGCCATCAGTCCCCGGAGGGAGAGCACAGATACGCAGTATTTT. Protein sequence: CAISPRRESTDTQYF.

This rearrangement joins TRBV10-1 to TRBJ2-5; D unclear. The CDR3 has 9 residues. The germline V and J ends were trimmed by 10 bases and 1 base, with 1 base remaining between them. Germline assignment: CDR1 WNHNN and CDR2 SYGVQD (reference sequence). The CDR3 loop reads CAIQETQYF. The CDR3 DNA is TGCGCCATCCAAGAGACCCAGTACTTC.

CDR3 residues: CASSTRAQGARGEQYF. The CDR3 nucleotides are TGCGCCAGCAGCACCCGGGCCCAGGGGGCGAGAGGCGAGCAGTACTTC. The chain is built from TRBV5-1 and TRBJ2-7; TRBD1 matches 8 bases. V lost 4 bases and J lost 6; bases outside the gene matches: 15. The CDR3 runs to 16 residues. CDR1 and CDR2 from the germline V gene are SGHRS and YFSETQ.

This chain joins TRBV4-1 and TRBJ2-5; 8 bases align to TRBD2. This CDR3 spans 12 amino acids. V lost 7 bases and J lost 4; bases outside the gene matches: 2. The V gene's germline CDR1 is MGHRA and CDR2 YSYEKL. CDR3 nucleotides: TGCGCCAGCATAGCGGGAATAGAGACCCAGTACTTC. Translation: CASIAGIETQYF.

CDR3 sequence (DNA): TGTGCCAGCAGCTTAGTCCCTGGAGGGGCTTCCTCCTACAATGAGCAGTTCTTC. Translating gives CASSLVPGGASSYNEQFF. The rearrangement uses TRBV7-6 and TRBJ2-1; D perhaps matches TRBD2 (6 bases). CDR1 and CDR2 (germline): SGHVS, FNYEAQ. Trimming took 1 base from V and 0 from J, leaving 16 bases between them. CDR3 size: 18 residues.